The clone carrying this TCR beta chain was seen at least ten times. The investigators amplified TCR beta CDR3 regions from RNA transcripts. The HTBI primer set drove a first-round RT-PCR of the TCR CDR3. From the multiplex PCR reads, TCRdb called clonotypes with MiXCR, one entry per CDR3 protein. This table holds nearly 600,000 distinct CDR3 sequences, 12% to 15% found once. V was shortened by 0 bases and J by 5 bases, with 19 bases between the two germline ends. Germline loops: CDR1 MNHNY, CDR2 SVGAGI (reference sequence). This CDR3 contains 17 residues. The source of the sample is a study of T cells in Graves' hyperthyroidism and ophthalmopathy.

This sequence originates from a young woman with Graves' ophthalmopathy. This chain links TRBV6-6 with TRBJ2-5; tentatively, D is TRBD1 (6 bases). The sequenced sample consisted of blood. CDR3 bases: TGTGCCAGCAGTTACTCGAGATGGGGGAAAAGGGGGGAGACCCAGTACTTC. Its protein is CASSYSRWGKRGETQYF.